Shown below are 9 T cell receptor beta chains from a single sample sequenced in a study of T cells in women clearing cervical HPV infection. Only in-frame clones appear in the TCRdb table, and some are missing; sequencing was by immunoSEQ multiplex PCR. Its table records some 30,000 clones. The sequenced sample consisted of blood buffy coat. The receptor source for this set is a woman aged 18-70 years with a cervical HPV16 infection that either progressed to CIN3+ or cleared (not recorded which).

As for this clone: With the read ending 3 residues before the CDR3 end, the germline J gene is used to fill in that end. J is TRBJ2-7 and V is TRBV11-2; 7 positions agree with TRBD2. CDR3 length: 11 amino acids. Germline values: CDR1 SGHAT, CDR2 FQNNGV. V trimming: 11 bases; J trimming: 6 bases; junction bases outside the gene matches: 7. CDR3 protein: CAGGEGGEQYF. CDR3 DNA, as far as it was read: TGTGCCGGCGGGGAGGGAGGCGAG.

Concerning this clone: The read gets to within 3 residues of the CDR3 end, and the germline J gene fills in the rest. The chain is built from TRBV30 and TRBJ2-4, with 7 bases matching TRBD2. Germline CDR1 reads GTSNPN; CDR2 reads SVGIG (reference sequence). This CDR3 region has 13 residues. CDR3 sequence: CAWSPGSGKGQYF. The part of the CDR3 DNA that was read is TGTGCCTGGAGTCCAGGGAGCGGGAAGGGT.

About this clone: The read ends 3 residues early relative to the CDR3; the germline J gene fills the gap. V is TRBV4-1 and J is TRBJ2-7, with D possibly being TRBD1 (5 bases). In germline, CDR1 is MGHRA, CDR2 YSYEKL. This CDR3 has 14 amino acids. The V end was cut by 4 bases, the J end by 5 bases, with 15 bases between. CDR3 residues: CASSPPSRDDEQYF. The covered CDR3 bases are TGCGCCAGCAGCCCACCCAGCAGGGATGACGAG.

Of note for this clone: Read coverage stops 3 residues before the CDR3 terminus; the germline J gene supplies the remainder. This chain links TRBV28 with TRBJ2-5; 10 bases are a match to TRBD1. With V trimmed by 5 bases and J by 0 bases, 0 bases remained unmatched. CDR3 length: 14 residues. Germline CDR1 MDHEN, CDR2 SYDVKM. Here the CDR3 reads CASSDRGHQETQYF. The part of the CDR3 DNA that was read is TGTGCCAGCAGTGACAGGGGGCACCAAGAGACC.

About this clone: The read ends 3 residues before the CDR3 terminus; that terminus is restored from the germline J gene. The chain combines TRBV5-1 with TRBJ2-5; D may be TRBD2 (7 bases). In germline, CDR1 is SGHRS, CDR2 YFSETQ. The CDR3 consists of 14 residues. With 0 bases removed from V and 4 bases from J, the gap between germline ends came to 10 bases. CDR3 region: CASSLGRGGETQYF. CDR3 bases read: TGCGCCAGCAGCTTGGGGAGGGGGGGAGAGACC.

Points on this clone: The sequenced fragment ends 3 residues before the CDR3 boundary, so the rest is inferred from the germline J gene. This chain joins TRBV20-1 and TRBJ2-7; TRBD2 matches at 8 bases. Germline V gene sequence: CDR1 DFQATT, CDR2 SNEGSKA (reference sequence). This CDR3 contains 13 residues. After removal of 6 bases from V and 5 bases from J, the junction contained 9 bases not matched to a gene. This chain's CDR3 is CSAGGGNRHEQYF. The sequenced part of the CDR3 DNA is TGCAGTGCCGGGGGGGGCAATAGGCACGAG.

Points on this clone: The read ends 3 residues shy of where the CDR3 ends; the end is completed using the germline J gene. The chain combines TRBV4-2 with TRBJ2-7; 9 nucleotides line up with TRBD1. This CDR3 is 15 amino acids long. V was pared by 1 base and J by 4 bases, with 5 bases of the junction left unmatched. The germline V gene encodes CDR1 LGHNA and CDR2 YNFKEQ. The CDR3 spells CASSQVRTGVYEQYF. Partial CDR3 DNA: TGTGCCAGCAGCCAAGTCAGGACAGGGGTATACGAG.

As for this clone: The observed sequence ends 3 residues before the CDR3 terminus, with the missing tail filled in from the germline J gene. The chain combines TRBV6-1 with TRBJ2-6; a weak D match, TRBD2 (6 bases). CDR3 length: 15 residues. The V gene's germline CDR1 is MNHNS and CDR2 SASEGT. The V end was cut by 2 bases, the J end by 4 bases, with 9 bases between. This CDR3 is CASSEFGGGANVLTF. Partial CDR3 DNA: TGTGCCAGCAGTGAATTTGGAGGGGGGGCCAACGTC.

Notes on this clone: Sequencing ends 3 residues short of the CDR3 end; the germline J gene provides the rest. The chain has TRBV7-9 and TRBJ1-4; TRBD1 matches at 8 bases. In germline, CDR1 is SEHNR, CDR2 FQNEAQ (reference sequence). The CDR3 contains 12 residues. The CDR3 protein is CASSSWTGKLFF. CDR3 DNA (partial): TGTGCCAGCAGTTCCTGGACAGGGAAA.